Listed below are T cell receptor beta chains from one sample, sequenced in a study of blood T cell repertoires in COVID-19. Sequencing was performed with immunoSEQ multiplex PCR; in TCRdb, only in-frame clones are kept and a portion is missing. The sample consists of around 120,000 clones, 86% of them appearing once. Sequencing was performed on peripheral blood. The receptor source for this set is a man aged 70 or older who had recovered from COVID-19. CDR3s include the opening cysteine and the closing phenylalanine or tryptophan. A D gene is named only where the DNA matches it firmly. Only part of the rows carry a size: once, few, many, or a class if the clone is expanded.

>TRBV28|NA|TRBD2|TRBJ2-7
TGTGCCAGCATTACCGGGACTAGCGGCTCCTACGAGCAGTACTTC
CASITGTSGSYEQYF
>TRBV10-3|NA|NA|TRBJ2-7
TGTGCCATCAGTGTGGAGGCAGTGAGGTACGAGCAGTACTTC
CAISVEAVRYEQYF
>TRBV6-6|NA|NA|TRBJ2-3
TGTGCCAGCAGAAGGAGCGGAAGCACAGATACGCAGTATTTT
CASRRSGSTDTQYF
>TRBV5-1|NA|TRBD1|TRBJ1-4
TGCGCCAGCAGCGTTGGACAGGGGGGATTGGTTGAAAAACTGTTTTTT
CASSVGQGGLVEKLFF
>TRBV6-5|NA|NA|TRBJ1-1
TGTGCCAGCAGTTACAGGGGGGGCCTGAACACTGAAGCTTTCTTT
CASSYRGGLNTEAFF
>TRBV4-1|NA|TRBD1|TRBJ1-6
TGCGCCAGCAGTGACAGGGACAATTCACCCCTCCACTTT
CASSDRDNSPLHF
>TRBV18|NA|NA|TRBJ1-5
TGTGCCAGCTCACCACCCGAGACAGGTCAGCCCCAGCATTTT
CASSPPETGQPQHF
>TRBV7-8|once|NA|TRBJ2-5
TGTGCCAGCAGCTCTAGGGTGGGAGCGATAGAGACCCAGTACTTC
CASSSRVGAIETQYF
>TRBV28|NA|TRBD2|TRBJ2-5
TGTGCCAGCTGCTCTTGGACTAGCGATGGGGAACAAGAGACCCAGTACTTC
CASCSWTSDGEQETQYF
>TRBV5-1|NA|TRBD2|TRBJ2-5
TGCGCCAGCAGCACGGGTAGCGGGACCAATCAGGAGACCCAGTACTTC
CASSTGSGTNQETQYF
>TRBV19|few|TRBD1|TRBJ1-1
TGTGCCAGTAGTACAACAGGGGAGAACACTGAAGCTTTCTTT
CASSTTGENTEAFF
>TRBV10-3|NA|TRBD1|TRBJ1-3
TGTGCCATCAACAAAGGGACAGGGGGTTCCCCTGATTTT
CAINKGTGGSPDF
>TRBV29-1|NA|NA|TRBJ2-7
TGCAGCGCCGGGCCGAGGGCCCACGAGCAGTACTTC
CSAGPRAHEQYF
>TRBV18|NA|NA|TRBJ2-2
TGTGCCAGCTCACCATCCCAGCGGAGGGGGCTGTTTTTT
CASSPSQRRGLFF
>TRBV5-1|NA|TRBD1|TRBJ1-1
TGCGCCAGCAGCCTCCAGGGACAGATGAACACTGAAGCTTTCTTT
CASSLQGQMNTEAFF